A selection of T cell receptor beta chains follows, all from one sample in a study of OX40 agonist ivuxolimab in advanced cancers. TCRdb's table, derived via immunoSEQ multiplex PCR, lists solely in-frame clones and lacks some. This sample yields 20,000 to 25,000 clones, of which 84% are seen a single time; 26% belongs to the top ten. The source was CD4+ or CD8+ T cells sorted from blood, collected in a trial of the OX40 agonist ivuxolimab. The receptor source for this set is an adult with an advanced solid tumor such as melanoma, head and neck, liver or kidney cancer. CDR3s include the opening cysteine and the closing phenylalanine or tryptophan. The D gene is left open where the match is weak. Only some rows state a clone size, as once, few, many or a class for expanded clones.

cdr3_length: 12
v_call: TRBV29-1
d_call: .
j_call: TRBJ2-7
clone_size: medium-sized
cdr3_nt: TGCAGCGTCCGGACGGATGGTTACGAGCAGTACTTC
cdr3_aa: CSVRTDGYEQYF

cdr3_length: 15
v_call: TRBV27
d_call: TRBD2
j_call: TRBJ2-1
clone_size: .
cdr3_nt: TGTGCCAGCAGTACCGGGACTAACTCCTACAATGAGCAGTTCTTC
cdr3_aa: CASSTGTNSYNEQFF

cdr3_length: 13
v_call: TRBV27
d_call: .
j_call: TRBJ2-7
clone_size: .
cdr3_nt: TGTGCCAGCAGTTTGAAGCCGGGGTACGAGCAGTACTTC
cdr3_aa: CASSLKPGYEQYF

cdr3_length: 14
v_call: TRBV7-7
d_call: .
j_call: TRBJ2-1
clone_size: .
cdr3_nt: TGTGCTAGCAGCTTAGCTCCAGGGGGGCGAGAGCAGTTCTTC
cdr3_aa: CASSLAPGGREQFF

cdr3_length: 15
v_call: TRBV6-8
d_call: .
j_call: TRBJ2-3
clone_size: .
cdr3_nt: TGTGCCAGTACCGAGGGCGCGGGGGCCACAGATACGCAGTATTTT
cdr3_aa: CASTEGAGATDTQYF

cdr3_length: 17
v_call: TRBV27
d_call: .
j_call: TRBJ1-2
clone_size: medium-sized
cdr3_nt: TGTGCCAGCAGTTTATCGTTCGGGCAGGGTACGTTATATGGCTACACCTTC
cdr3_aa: CASSLSFGQGTLYGYTF

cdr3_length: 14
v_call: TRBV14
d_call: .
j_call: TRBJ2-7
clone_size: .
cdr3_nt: TGTGCCAGCAGCCAAGTCCCCTTCGGTCTCGAGCAGTACTTC
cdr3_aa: CASSQVPFGLEQYF

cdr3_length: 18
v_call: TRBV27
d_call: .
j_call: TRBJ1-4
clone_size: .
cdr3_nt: TGTGCCAGCAGTTTATCGATGGCGGTTCCTGCAACTAATGAAAAACTGTTTTTT
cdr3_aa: CASSLSMAVPATNEKLFF

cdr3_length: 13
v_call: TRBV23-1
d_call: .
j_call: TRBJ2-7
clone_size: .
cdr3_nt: TGCGCCAGCAGTCACAAGGACTTCTACGAGCAGTACTTC
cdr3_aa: CASSHKDFYEQYF

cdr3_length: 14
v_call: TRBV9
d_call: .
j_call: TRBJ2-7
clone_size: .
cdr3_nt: TGTGCCAGCAGCGCTACCCCGACTAGTTCCGAGCAGTACTTC
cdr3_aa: CASSATPTSSEQYF

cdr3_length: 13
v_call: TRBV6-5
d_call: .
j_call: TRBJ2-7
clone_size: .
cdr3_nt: TGTGCCAGCAGCTACGACACCCCCGGGGAGCAGTACTTC
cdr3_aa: CASSYDTPGEQYF

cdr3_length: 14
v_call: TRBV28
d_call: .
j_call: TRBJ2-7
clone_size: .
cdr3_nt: TGTGCCAGCAGTTTGGGTGGCAGCACCTACGAGCAGTACTTC
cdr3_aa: CASSLGGSTYEQYF

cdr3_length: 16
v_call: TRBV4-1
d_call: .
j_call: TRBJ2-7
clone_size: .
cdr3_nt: TGCGCCAGCAGCCAAGAATTCGGGACGGGGACCTACGAGCAGTACTTC
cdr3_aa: CASSQEFGTGTYEQYF

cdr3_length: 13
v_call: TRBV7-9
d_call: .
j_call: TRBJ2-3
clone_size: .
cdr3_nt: TGTGCCAGCAGCCCGGGCCGCACAGATACGCAGTATTTT
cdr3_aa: CASSPGRTDTQYF

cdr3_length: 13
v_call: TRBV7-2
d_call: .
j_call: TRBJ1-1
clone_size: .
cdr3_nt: TGTGCCAGCAGGCCTCGAGGTTCCACTGAAGCTTTCTTT
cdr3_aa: CASRPRGSTEAFF

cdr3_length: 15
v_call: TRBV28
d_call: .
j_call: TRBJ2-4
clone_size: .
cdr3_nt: TGTGCCAGCAGTTTTCGCGGTCTAGCCAAAAACATTCAGTACTTC
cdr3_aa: CASSFRGLAKNIQYF

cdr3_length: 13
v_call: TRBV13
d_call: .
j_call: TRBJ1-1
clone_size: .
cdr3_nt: TGTGCCAGCAGCTTAACCGGTAACACTGAAGCTTTCTTT
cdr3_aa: CASSLTGNTEAFF

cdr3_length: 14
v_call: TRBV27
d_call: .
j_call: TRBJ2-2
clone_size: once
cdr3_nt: TGTGCCAGCAGGTCGACAGGGAACACCGGGGAGCTGTTTTTT
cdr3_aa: CASRSTGNTGELFF

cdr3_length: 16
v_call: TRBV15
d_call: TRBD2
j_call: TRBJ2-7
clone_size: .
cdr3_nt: TGTGCCACCAGCCTAGCCGGGACTAGCGGGACCTACGAGCAGTACTTC
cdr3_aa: CATSLAGTSGTYEQYF

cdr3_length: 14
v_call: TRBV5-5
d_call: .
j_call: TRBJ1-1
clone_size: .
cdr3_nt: TGTGCCAGCAGGGAGGGTCTTCTGAACACTGAAGCTTTCTTT
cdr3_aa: CASREGLLNTEAFF

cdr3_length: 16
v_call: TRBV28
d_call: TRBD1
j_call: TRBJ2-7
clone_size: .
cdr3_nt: TGTGCCAGCACCCGGGACAGGATTGGGACTTACTACGAGCAGTACTTC
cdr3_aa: CASTRDRIGTYYEQYF

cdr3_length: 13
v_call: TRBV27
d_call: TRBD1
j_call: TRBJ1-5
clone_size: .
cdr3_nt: TGTGCCAGCAGCTTACAGGGGACTCAGCCCCAGCATTTT
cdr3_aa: CASSLQGTQPQHF

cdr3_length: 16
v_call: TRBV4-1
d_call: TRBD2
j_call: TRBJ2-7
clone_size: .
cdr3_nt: TGCGCCAGCAGCCATCCCGGGACTAGCGGTCTCTACGAGCAGTACTTC
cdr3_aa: CASSHPGTSGLYEQYF

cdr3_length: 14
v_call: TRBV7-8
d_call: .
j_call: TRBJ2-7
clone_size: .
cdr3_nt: TGTGCCAGCAGCCCTGCCCTCCTCATCGACGAGCAGTACTTC
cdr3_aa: CASSPALLIDEQYF

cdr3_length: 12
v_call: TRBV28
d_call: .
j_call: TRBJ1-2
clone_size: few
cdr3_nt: TGTGCCAGCAATATCCCAGGGGTTGGCTACACCTTC
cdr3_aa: CASNIPGVGYTF

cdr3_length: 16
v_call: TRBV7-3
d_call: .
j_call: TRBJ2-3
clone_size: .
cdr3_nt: TGTGCCAGCAGCTTAAGGCAGGGATTTCTCACAGATACGCAGTATTTT
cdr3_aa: CASSLRQGFLTDTQYF

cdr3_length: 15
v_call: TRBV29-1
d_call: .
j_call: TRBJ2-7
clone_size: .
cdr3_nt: TGCAGCGTTGAAGACCCCGAAGGGATCAGCTACGAGCAGTACTTC
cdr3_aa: CSVEDPEGISYEQYF

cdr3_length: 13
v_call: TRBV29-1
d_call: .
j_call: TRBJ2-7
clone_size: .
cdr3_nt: TGCAGCGTTGAGGGCCAACAATCCTACGAGCAGTACTTC
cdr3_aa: CSVEGQQSYEQYF

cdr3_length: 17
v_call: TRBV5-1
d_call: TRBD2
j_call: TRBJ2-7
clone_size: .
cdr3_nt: TGCGCCAGCAGCTTAGGACTAGCGGACCCCGTAGACTACGAGCAGTACTTC
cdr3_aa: CASSLGLADPVDYEQYF

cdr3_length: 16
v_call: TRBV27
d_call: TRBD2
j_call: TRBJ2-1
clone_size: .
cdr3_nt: TGTGCCAGCAGTGACCCCCGAGCGGGGACCTACAATGAGCAGTTCTTC
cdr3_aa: CASSDPRAGTYNEQFF

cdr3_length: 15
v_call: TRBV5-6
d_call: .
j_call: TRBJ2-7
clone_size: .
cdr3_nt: TGTGCCAGCAGCACCACTAGGGGTTCCTCCTACGAGCAGTACTTC
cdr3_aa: CASSTTRGSSYEQYF

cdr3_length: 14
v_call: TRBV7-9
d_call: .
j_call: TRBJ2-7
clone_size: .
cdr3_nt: TGTGCCAGCAGCCTTAGGGACAACTCCTACGAGCAGTACTTC
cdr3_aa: CASSLRDNSYEQYF

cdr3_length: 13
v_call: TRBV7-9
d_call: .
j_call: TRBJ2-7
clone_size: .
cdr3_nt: TGTGCCAGCAGCCAATTAGGGGCCCACGAGCAGTACTTC
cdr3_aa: CASSQLGAHEQYF

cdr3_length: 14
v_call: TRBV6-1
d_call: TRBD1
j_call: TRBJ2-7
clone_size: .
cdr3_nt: TGTGCCAGCAGCCTTAGGGGGCTGTACTACGAGCAGTACTTC
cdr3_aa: CASSLRGLYYEQYF

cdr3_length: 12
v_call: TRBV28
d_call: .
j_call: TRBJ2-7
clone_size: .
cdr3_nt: TGTGCCAGCAGTTTATGGGGCTACGAGCAGTACTTC
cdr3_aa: CASSLWGYEQYF

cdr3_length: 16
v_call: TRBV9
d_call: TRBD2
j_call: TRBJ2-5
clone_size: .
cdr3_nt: TGTGCCAGCAGCGTGGACCACTTAGCGGGAGAAGAGACCCAGTACTTC
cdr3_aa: CASSVDHLAGEETQYF

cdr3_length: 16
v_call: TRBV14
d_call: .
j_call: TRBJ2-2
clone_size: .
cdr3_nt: TGTGCCAGCAGCCCAAGGAAGAGAAGAGGCACCGGGGAGCTGTTTTTT
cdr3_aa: CASSPRKRRGTGELFF

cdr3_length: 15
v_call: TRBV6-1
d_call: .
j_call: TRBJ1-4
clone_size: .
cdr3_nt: TGTGCCAGCAGTGAAGCGAGCGGAACTAATGAAAAACTGTTTTTT
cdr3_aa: CASSEASGTNEKLFF

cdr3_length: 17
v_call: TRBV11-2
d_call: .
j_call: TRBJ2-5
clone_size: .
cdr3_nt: TGTGCCAGCAGCTTAGGCTCGACAGGTCCGACCCAAGAGACCCAGTACTTC
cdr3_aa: CASSLGSTGPTQETQYF

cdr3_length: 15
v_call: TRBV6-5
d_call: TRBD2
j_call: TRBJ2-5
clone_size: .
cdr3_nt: TGTGCCAGCAGTCCGACTAGCGGGAGAGGAGAGACCCAGTACTTC
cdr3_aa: CASSPTSGRGETQYF

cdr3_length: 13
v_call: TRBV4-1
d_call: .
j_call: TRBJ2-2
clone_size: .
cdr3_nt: TGCGCCAGCAGCCAAGTTTTAGCCGGGGAGCTGTTTTTT
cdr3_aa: CASSQVLAGELFF

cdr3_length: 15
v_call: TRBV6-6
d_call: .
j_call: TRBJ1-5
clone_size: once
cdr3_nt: TGTGCCAGCAGTTACTCTGGACAGTTCTTTGAGACCCAGCATTTT
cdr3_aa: CASSYSGQFFETQHF

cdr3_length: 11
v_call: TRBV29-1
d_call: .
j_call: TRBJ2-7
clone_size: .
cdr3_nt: TGCAGCGTTGGAGAGTTTGGGACCTTGTACTTC
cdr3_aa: CSVGEFGTLYF

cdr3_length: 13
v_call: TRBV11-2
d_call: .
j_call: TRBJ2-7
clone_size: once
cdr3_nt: TGTGCCAGCAGCTTAAGAGGGCCCTACGAGCAGTACTTC
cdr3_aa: CASSLRGPYEQYF

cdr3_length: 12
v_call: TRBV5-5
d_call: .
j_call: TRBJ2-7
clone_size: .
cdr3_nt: TGTGCCAGCAGCTTGACAGGAGACGAGCAGTACTTC
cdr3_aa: CASSLTGDEQYF

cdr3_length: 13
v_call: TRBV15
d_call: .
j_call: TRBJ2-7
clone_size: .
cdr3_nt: TGTGCCACCTGGAGCCAGGGTGCCCACGAGCAGTACTTC
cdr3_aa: CATWSQGAHEQYF

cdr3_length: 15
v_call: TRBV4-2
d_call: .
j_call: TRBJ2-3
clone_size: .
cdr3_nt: TGTGCCAGCAGCCAAGACCCAGCGCCCCCGGATACGCAGTATTTT
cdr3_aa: CASSQDPAPPDTQYF

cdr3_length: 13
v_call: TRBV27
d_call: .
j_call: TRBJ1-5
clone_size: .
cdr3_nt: TGTGCCAGCAGTTTGACAATGTATCAGCCCCAGCATTTT
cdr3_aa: CASSLTMYQPQHF

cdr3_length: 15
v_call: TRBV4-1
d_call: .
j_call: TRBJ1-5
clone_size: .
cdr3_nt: TGCGCCAGCAGCCAAGGGGAACAGAGGAATCAGCCCCAGCATTTT
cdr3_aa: CASSQGEQRNQPQHF

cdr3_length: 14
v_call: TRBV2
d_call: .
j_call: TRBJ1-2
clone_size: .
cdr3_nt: TGTGCCAGCAGCCAGCCACCAACTAACTATGGCTACACCTTC
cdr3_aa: CASSQPPTNYGYTF